This T cell receptor (beta chain) was obtained from a study of blood T cell repertoires in COVID-19. Under the authors' procedure: Quantification of nucleated cells was approximated via reference gene primer amplification. TCRdb's table, derived via immunoSEQ multiplex PCR, lists solely in-frame clones and lacks some. V, J and clone size derive from that table, while D and trimming were established from the DNA sequence. This table has approximately 160,000 clones, over 75% appearing once. Ages ranged from about 18 to 89 years, with residence in about two dozen US areas. Participants' reported clinical history set cohort assignment. Two consecutive negative NP/OP PCR tests, clearance, or resolved symptoms defined Cohort 3 recovery. CDR1 and CDR2 (germline): MDHEN, SYDVKM. CDR3 length: 12 residues. V was trimmed by 8 bases and J by 7 bases, leaving 12 bases between them.

The chain links TRBV28 to TRBJ1-5, with D possibly being TRBD1 (6 bases). Sample: PBMCs or T cells enriched from blood (not recorded which). The TCR was taken from a woman between 45 and 60 years old who had recovered from COVID-19. CDR3 nucleotides: TGTGCCAGCCGGGACACCAGGCAGCCCCAGCATTTT. The encoded protein is CASRDTRQPQHF.